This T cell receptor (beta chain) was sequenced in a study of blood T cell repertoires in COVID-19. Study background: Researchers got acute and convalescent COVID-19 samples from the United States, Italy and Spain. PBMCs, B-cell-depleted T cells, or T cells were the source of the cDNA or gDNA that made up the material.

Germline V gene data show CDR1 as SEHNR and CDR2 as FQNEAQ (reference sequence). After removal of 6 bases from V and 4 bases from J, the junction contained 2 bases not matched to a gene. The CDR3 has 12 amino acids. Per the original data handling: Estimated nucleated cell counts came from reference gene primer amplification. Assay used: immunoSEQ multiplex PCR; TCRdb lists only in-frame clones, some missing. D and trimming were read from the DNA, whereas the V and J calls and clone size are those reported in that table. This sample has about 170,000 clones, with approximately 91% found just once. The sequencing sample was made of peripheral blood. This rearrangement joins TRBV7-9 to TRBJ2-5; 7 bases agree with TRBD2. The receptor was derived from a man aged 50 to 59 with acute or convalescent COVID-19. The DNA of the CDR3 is TGTGCCAGCAGGGGGGAGGGAGAGACCCAGTACTTC. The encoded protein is CASRGEGETQYF.